This paragraph reports one TCR beta chain. What it recognizes is unknown. From the PCR reads, TCRdb called clonotypes with MiXCR, one entry per CDR3 protein. The table shows about 300,000 distinct CDR3 sequences, with 20% to 25% occurring only once. This entry is derived from a study of molecular identifiers for immune sequencing clone quantification. Notes on the study in general: Highly expanded clones may be undercounted when identical TCR molecules share barcodes.

Source material: naive CD8+ T cells from blood, with Jurkat cell RNA spiked in. Subset indicated: FACS-sorted CD8+CD4-CCR7+CD45RA+ naive T cells. This receptor was identified in a human donor in good health. Some libraries in this study had Jurkat cell RNA spiked in.

The CDR3 reads CASSQAQTSGDAKNIQYF. The CDR3 nucleotides are TGCGCCAGCAGCCAAGCCCAGACTAGCGGGGATGCCAAAAACATTCAGTACTTC. This chain uses TRBV4-3 with TRBJ2-4, with TRBD2 matching 11 bases. Germline CDR1 is LGHNA and CDR2 is YSLEER. V shed 1 base and J 1 base; nucleotides not matched to a gene: 6. The length of the CDR3 is 18 residues.